This T cell receptor (beta chain) derives from a study of cytomegalovirus exposure and HLA in healthy donors. Study observations and caveats: Presence/absence results assume similar sequencing depth per donor, which may not hold. The study put 150 to 200 TCR beta chains on its list as cytomegalovirus-associated.

This clone was seen only a few times. The antigen is unknown. It was healthy bone marrow donors who served as donors. A multiplex PCR was run with 60 Vbeta primers and 13 Jbeta primers. Repertoires were generated with immunoSEQ multiplex PCR, while TCRdb's copy carries only in-frame clones and drops some. Here the sample spans roughly 150,000 clones, around two thirds being singletons. Per the germline V gene, CDR1 is SNHLY and CDR2 is FYNNEI. The CDR3 is 17 residues long. The ends lost 6 bases at V and 0 bases at J; junction bases unmatched: 14. The sequence derives from a man aged 30 to 45 in good health and CMV-seropositive. V gene TRBV2 combines with J gene TRBJ2-7; TRBD1 aligns across 7 bases. What was sequenced was PBMCs. The CDR3 is CASRGLGGGQSSYEQYF. DNA for the CDR3: TGTGCCAGCAGGGGCCTAGGTGGGGGACAGAGCTCCTACGAGCAGTACTTC.